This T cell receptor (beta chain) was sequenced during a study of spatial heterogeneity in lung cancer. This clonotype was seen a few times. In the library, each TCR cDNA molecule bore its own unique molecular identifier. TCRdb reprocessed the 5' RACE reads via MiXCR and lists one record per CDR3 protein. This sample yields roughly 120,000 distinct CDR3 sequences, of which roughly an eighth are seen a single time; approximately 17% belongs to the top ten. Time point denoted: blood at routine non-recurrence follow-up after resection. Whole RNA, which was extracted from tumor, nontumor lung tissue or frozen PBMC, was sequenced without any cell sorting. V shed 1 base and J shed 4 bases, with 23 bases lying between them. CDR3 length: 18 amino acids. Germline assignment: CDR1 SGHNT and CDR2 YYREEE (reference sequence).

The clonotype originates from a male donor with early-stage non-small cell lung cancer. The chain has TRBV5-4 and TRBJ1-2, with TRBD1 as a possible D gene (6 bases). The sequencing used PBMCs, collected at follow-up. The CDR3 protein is CASSLTLGTREGVYGYTF. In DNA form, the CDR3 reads TGTGCCAGCAGCTTGACCTTAGGGACCAGAGAGGGGGTCTATGGCTACACCTTC.